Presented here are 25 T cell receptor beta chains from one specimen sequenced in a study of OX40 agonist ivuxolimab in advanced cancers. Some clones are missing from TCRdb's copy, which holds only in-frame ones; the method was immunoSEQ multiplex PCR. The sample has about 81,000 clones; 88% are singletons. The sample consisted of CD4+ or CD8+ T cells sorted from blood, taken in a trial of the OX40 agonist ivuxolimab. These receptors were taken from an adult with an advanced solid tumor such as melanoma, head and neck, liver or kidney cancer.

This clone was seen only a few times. The CDR3 sequence is CASSPHRNEQFF. DNA for the CDR3: TGTGCCAGCAGCCCGCACCGAAATGAGCAGTTCTTC. The J gene is TRBJ2-1, the V gene TRBV7-8; D unclear. Germline loops: CDR1 SGHVS, CDR2 FQNEAQ. V dropped 5 bases and J dropped 7 bases, with 9 bases sitting between them. This CDR3 spans 12 amino acids.

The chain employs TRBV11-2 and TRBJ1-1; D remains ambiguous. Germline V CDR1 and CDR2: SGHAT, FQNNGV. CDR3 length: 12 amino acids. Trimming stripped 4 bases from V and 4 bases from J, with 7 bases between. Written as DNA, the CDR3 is TGTGCCAGCAGCTCTTTGGTCACTGAAGCTTTCTTT. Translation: CASSSLVTEAFF.

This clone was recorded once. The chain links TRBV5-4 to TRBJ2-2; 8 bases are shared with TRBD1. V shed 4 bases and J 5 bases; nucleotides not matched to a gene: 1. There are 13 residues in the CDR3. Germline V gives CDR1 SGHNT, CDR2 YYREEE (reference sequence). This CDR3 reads CASSRQGTGELFF. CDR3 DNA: TGTGCCAGCAGCCGACAGGGGACCGGGGAGCTGTTTTTT.

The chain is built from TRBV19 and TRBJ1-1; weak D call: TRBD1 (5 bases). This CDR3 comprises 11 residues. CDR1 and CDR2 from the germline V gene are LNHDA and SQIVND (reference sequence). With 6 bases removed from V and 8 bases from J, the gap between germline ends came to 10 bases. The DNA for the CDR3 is TGTGCCAGTAGAGGGGCGAACGAAGCTTTCTTT. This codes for CASRGANEAFF.

The DNA for the CDR3 is TGCGCCAGCAGCCCGGACAGTGCTGGAAACACCATATATTTT. It specifies CASSPDSAGNTIYF. The V and J genes are TRBV5-1 and TRBJ1-3; maybe TRBD1 (6 bases). This CDR3 contains 14 residues. CDR1 is SGHRS and CDR2 is YFSETQ in the germline V gene. Trimming shortened V by 4 bases and J by 2 bases, and 10 bases separated the two germline ends. Using reference TRBV5-1 and TRBJ1-3 for the parts outside the CDR3, the full variable domain is KAGVTQTPRYLIKTRGQQVTLSCSPISGHRSVSWYQQTPGQGLQFLFEYFSETQRNKGNFPGRFSGRQFSNSRSEMNVSTLELGDSALYLCASSPDSAGNTIYFGEGSWLTVV.

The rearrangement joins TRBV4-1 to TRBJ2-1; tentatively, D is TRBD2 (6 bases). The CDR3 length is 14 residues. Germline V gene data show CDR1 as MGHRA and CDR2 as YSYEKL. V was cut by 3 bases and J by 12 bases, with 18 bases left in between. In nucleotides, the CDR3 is TGCGCCAGCAGCCAGGAAGATCCGGGACTCATGCAGTTCTTC. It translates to CASSQEDPGLMQFF.

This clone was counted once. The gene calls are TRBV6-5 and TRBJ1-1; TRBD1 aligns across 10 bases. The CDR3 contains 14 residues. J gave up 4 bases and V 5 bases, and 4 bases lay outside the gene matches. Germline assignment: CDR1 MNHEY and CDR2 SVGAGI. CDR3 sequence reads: CASSRQGAGTEAFF. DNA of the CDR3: TGTGCCAGCAGTAGACAGGGGGCCGGCACTGAAGCTTTCTTT.

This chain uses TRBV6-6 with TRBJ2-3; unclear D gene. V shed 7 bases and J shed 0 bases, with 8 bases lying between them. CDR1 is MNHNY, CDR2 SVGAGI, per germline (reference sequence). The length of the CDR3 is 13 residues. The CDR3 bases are TGTGCCAGCATCTTCTCTAGCACAGATACGCAGTATTTT. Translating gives CASIFSSTDTQYF.

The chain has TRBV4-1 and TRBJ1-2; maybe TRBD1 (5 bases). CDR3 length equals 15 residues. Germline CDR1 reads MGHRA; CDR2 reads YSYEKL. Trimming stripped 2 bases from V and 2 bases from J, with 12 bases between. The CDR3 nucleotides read TGCGCCAGCAGCCAAAACATTAGGACAAACTATGGCTACACCTTC. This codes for CASSQNIRTNYGYTF.

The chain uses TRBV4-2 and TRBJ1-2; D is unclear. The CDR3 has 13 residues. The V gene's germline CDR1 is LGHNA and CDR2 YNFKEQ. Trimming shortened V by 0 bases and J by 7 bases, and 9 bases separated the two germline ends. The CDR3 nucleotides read TGTGCCAGCAGCCAAGAAGACACCCGTGGCTACACCTTC. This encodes CASSQEDTRGYTF.

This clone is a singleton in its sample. CDR3 region: CASKIPGPNQPQHF. CDR3 DNA sequence: TGCGCCAGCAAAATCCCGGGACCCAATCAGCCCCAGCATTTT. The chain links TRBV10-2 to TRBJ1-5; weak D call: TRBD1 (5 bases). Germline loops: CDR1 WSHSY, CDR2 SAAADI. The CDR3 consists of 14 residues. V dropped 7 bases and J dropped 3 bases, with 13 bases sitting between them.

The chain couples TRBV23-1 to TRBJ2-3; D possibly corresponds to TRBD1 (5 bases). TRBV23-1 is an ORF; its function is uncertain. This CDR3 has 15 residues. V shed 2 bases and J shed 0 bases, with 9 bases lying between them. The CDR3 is CASSQGSGSTDTQYF. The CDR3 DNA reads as TGCGCCAGCAGTCAAGGCTCAGGGAGCACAGATACGCAGTATTTT.

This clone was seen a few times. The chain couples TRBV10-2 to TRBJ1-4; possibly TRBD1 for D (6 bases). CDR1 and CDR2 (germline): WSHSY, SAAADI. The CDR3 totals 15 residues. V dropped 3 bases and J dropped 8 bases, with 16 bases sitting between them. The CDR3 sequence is CASSDGTRAGEKLFF. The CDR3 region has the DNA TGCGCCAGCAGTGACGGGACACGGGCCGGGGAAAAACTGTTTTTT.

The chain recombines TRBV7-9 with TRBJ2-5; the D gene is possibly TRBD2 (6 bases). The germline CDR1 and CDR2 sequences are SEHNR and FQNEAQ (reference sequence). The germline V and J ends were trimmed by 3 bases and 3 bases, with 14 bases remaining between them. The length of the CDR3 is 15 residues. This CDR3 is CASSLAGLAKETQYF. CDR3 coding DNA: TGTGCCAGCAGCTTGGCGGGACTTGCTAAAGAGACCCAGTACTTC.

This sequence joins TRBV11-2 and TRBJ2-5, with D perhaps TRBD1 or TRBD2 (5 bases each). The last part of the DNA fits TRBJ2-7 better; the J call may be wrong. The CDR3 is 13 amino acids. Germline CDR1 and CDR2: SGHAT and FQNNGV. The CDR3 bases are TGTGCCAGCTCCCGGGACCGAGCCTACGAGCAGTACTTC. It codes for CASSRDRAYEQYF.

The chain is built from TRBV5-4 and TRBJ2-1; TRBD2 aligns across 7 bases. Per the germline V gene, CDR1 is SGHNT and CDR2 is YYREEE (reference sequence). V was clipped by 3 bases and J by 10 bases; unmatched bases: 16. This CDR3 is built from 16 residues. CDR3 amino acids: CASSSLGTTNPWEQFF. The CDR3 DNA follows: TGTGCCAGCAGCTCCTTGGGGACTACGAATCCCTGGGAGCAGTTCTTC. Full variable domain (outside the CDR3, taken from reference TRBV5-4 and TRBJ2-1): ETGVTQSPTHLIKTRGQQVTLRCSSQSGHNTVSWYQQALGQGPQFIFQYYREEENGRGNFPPRFSGLQFPNYSSELNVNALELDDSALYLCASSSLGTTNPWEQFFGPGTRLTVL.

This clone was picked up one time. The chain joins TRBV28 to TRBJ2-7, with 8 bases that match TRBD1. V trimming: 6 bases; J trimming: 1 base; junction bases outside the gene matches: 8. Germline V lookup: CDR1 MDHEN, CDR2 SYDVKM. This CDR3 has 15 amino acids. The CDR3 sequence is CASRPHRQGSYEQYF. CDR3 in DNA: TGTGCCAGCAGGCCTCACAGACAGGGGTCCTACGAGCAGTACTTC.

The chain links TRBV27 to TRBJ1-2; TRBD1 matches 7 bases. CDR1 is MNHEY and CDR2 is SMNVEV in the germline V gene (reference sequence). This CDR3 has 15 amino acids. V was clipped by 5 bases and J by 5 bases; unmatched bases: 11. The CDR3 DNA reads TGTGCCAGCAGTCCGCAATCGACAGGGACGTATGGCTACACCTTC. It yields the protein CASSPQSTGTYGYTF.

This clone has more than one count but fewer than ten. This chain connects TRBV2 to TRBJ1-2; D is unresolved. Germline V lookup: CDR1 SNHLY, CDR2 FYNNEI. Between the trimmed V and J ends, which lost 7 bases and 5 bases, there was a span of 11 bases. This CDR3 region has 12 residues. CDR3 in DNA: TGTGCCAGCAAGGAGAACCCATATGGCTACACCTTC. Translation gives CASKENPYGYTF.

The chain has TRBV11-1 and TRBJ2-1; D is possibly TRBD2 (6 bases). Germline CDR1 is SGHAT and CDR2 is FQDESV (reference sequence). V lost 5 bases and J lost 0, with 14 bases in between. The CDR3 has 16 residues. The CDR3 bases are TGTGCCAGCAGCGCTGTCCGGGACTCCTCCTACAATGAGCAGTTCTTC. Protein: CASSAVRDSSYNEQFF.

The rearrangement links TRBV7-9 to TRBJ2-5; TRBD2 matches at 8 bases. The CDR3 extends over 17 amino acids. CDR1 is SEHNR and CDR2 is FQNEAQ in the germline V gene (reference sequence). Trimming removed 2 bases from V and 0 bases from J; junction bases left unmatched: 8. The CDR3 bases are TGTGCCAGCAGCTTACAGCGACTAGCGCTATACCAAGAGACCCAGTACTTC. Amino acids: CASSLQRLALYQETQYF.

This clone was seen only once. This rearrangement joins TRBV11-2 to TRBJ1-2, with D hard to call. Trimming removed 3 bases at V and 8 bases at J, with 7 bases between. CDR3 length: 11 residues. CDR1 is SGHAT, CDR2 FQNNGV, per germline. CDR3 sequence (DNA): TGTGCCAGCAGCTTGGGCCGGGGCTACACCTTC. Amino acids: CASSLGRGYTF. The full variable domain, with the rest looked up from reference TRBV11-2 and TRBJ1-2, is EAGVAQSPRYKIIEKRQSVAFWCNPISGHATLYWYQQILGQGPKLLIQFQNNGVVDDSQLPKDRFSAERLKGVDSTLKIQPAKLEDSAVYLCASSLGRGYTFGSGTRLTVV.

The CDR3 region is CASSPVTDTTSGNTIYF. Here the CDR3 DNA reads TGTGCCAGCTCACCTGTGACGGACACAACCTCTGGAAACACCATATATTTT. V is TRBV18 and J is TRBJ1-3; a possible D gene is TRBD1 (5 bases). V lost 3 bases, J lost 0 bases, and 15 bases lay in between. Germline V lookup: CDR1 KGHSH, CDR2 LQKENI. This CDR3 is 17 amino acids long.

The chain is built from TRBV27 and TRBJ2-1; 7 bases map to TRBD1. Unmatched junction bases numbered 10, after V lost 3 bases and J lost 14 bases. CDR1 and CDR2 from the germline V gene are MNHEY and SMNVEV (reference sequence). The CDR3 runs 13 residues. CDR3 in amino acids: CASSFTGTESKFF. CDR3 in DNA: TGTGCCAGCAGTTTTACCGGGACAGAAAGTAAGTTCTTC.

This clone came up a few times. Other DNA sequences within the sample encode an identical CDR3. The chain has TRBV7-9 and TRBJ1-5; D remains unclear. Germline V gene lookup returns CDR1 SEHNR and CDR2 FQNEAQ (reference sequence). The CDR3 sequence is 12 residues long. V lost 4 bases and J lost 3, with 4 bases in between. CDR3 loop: CASSYDNQPQHF. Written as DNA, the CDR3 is TGTGCCAGCAGCTACGACAATCAGCCCCAGCATTTT. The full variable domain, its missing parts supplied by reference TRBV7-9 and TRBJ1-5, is DTGVSQNPRHKITKRGQNVTFRCDPISEHNRLYWYRQTLGQGPEFLTYFQNEAQLEKSRLLSDRFSAERPKGSFSTLEIQRTEQGDSAMYLCASSYDNQPQHFGDGTRLSIL.